This T cell receptor (beta chain) was identified in a study of blood T cell repertoires in COVID-19 (dated by TCRdb to about 2020). Regarding the complete study: The collaborator samples originated in the United States, Italy and Spain and spanned the acute and convalescent phases of COVID-19. The material from the prospective study consisted of cDNA or gDNA derived from T cells, B-cell-depleted T cells, or PBMCs. Subjects who had been exposed to COVID-19, were actively infected with it, or had recovered from it provided the deeply sampled blood TCRbeta repertoires that made up the dataset. The repertoires were made available in a free public database intended to serve as a resource for research on the immune response to SARS-CoV-2. The samples were drawn from two sources: the first 160 participants of the ongoing ImmuneRACE study, and 1,000 to 1,500 subjects contributed by 6 global collaborators. A de-identified subject ID, COVID-19 status, age in years and sex were almost always included in the sample metadata. Where available, HLA class I and class II types were obtained from metadata supplied by the sample provider rather than from assay-based typing.

Enrolling through a virtual design, the prospective study's participants ranged in age from roughly 18 to 100 years and lived across 20 to 30 United States geographic areas. In the prospective study, cohorts were assigned on the basis of participant-reported clinical history obtained from a screening survey and a study questionnaire. Exposed participants had been in contact with someone with a PCR-confirmed or clinician-diagnosed COVID-19 case within 2 weeks of study entry. Mobile phlebotomists in the prospective study collected whole blood, serum and a nasopharyngeal or oropharyngeal swab from every participant. Participants in the prospective study had the option to provide additional blood draws and questionnaires over an approximately 2-month period. Blood samples from the prospective study were shipped frozen or at room temperature prior to DNA extraction. Results and caveats for the whole study, not just this receptor: The amount of clinical and demographic metadata varied by source and participant and was provided uncurated.

The immunoSEQ Assay, a bias-controlled multiplex PCR, was used to amplify TCRbeta CDR3 regions from genomic DNA. Concerning the study's data processing: Within the assay, amplification of reference gene primers was used to estimate how many nucleated cells each sample contained. To quantify the absolute abundance of each unique TCRbeta CDR3 rearrangement, sequence reads were collapsed and filtered. For each sample, productive Simpson clonality was calculated as the square root of Simpson's diversity index across productive rearrangements. The table was pulled from immuneACCESS by TCRdb, which kept in-frame rearrangements only. Such tables lose some clones; where checked, under half of the loss comes from unresolved V genes, and the rest has no known cause. Clone size and V and J calls were adopted from that table, with D and trimming inferred from the DNA. This sample lists roughly 200,000 clones; around 84% were detected once. In total, the top ten clones hold about 3.3% of the sample.

Deletion took 5 bases off V and 0 bases off J, with a span of 5 bases between the germline ends. From a lookup of the germline V gene, CDR1 and CDR2 are SQVTM and ANQGSEA. Spanning cysteine to phenylalanine, the CDR3 consists of 12 amino acids. The entry retains the CDR3 DNA only, 36 bases that are in frame from base 1. About this clone itself: Which antigen it targets is not known. No much larger clone exists at a distance of one base, and base qualities are not known.

The rearrangement joined TRBV29-1 to TRBJ1-5, with no D gene named confidently. The source material was PBMCs or T cells enriched from blood (not recorded which). The source of this sequence is a woman aged 25 to 39 who had been exposed to COVID-19. The CDR3 region: CSVSYSNQPQHF. The DNA sequence follows: TGCAGCGTTTCGTATAGCAATCAGCCCCAGCATTTT.